Following are 30 T cell receptor beta chains from one sample sequenced in a study of T-cell memory formation after mild COVID-19. TCRdb itself ran the 5' RACE reads through MiXCR, one entry per CDR3 protein. The data contain hundreds of thousands of distinct CDR3 sequences, 17% of them singletons. The sample comprised PBMCs or a T cell subset sorted from them (not recorded which). Source of these receptors: an adult woman who had mild COVID-19 (a few samples of this study predate the infection). Cell type and time point are not known.

There are a few counts of this clonotype. V usage is TRBV12-3 or TRBV12-4 and J usage is TRBJ2-7; D is unclear. Between the trimmed V and J ends, which lost 6 bases and 5 bases, there was a span of 14 bases. This CDR3 comprises 13 residues. The CDR3 loop is CASSRSRFDEQYF. DNA of the CDR3: TGTGCCAGCAGCAGGAGCAGGTTTGACGAGCAGTACTTC.

Only a few counts were recorded for this clonotype. The genes are TRBV2 and TRBJ1-2; 9 bases are a match to TRBD1. The CDR3 sequence is 15 residues long. Germline CDR1 and CDR2: SNHLY and FYNNEI. Germline trimming cut 5 bases from V and 2 bases from J; bases unmatched to any gene: 6. CDR3 amino acids: CASSPGTGRNYGYTF. The CDR3 coding sequence is TGTGCCAGCAGTCCCGGGACAGGGAGGAACTATGGCTACACCTTC.

This clonotype was detected only a few times. The V and J genes are TRBV29-1 and TRBJ1-3; 9 bases match TRBD1. Germline CDR1 and CDR2: SQVTM and ANQGSEA. The CDR3 runs 15 residues. Trimming cost V 4 bases and J 2 bases; bases outside gene matches: 6. The CDR3 nucleotides read TGCAGCGTTGTAGTGACAGGGGGAACTGGAAACACCATATATTTT. Translating gives CSVVVTGGTGNTIYF.

V gene TRBV7-2 combines with J gene TRBJ2-4; 7 bases are a match to TRBD1. The CDR3 extends over 18 amino acids. With 1 base clipped from V and 5 bases from J, the junction kept 14 bases outside the gene matches. The V gene's germline CDR1 is SGHTA and CDR2 FQGNSA. The CDR3 DNA reads as TGTGCCAGCAGCTTAGGGGTCTTCCAGGGTAGGGGGCAAAACATTCAGTACTTC. It is translated as CASSLGVFQGRGQNIQYF.

This clonotype was detected once. The chain joins TRBV5-1 to TRBJ1-1, with 10 bases fitting TRBD1. The ends lost 8 bases at V and 1 base at J; junction bases unmatched: 8. This CDR3 region has 15 residues. The germline V gene encodes CDR1 SGHRS and CDR2 YFSETQ. The CDR3 protein is CASSRQGAANTEAFF. Here the CDR3 DNA reads TGCGCCAGTAGCAGACAGGGGGCTGCGAACACTGAAGCTTTCTTT.

This clonotype was counted only a few times. This rearrangement joins TRBV6-1 to TRBJ2-2, with D unclear. Trimming left V 1 base short and J 2 bases short, with 8 bases between. Germline V gene sequence: CDR1 MNHNS, CDR2 SASEGT. The CDR3 runs to 15 residues. CDR3 amino acids: CASSEVSGNTGELFF. DNA of the CDR3: TGTGCCAGCAGTGAAGTCTCCGGAAACACCGGGGAGCTGTTTTTT.

This clonotype was seen a handful of times. The rearrangement uses TRBV5-6 and TRBJ1-1, with D possibly TRBD1 on 6 matching bases. Trimming shortened V by 0 bases and J by 1 base, and 10 bases separated the two germline ends. The V gene's germline CDR1 is SGHDT and CDR2 YYEEEE. The CDR3 spans 15 residues. The DNA of the CDR3 is TGTGCCAGCAGCTTGGCCCCACAGGGGAACACTGAAGCTTTCTTT. Its protein is CASSLAPQGNTEAFF.

A few counts support this clonotype. The chain is built from TRBV19 and TRBJ2-7; D unresolved. CDR3 size: 15 residues. Trimming shortened V by 4 bases and J by 2 bases, and 15 bases separated the two germline ends. Germline-derived CDR1 and CDR2 are LNHDA and SQIVND (reference sequence). CDR3 residues: CASSTASVGPYEQYF. The CDR3 nucleotides read TGTGCCAGTAGTACCGCGTCCGTCGGCCCCTACGAGCAGTACTTC.

This clonotype has a handful of counts. The chain carries TRBV5-4 and TRBJ2-1, with 7 bases that match TRBD2. Germline CDR1 and CDR2: SGHNT and YYREEE (reference sequence). CDR3 length: 18 residues. V gave up 4 bases and J gave up 0 bases; unmatched junction bases: 13. CDR3 sequence: CASSTLATRSSSYNEQFF. CDR3 DNA sequence: TGTGCCAGCAGCACACTAGCGACCCGCTCGAGCTCCTACAATGAGCAGTTCTTC.

This clonotype appeared a few times. The V and J genes are TRBV24-1 and TRBJ2-3; 9 bases agree with TRBD1. CDR3 length equals 13 residues. Germline CDR1 KGHDR, CDR2 SFDVKD. V was pared by 9 bases and J by 3 bases, with 3 bases of the junction left unmatched. CDR3 bases: TGTGCCACCGGGACAGGGCTAACAGATACGCAGTATTTT. Its protein is CATGTGLTDTQYF.

With respect to this clonotype: Since a much larger clone is just one base distant, this may be a read error. This rearrangement joins TRBV20-1 to TRBJ2-7, with 8 nucleotides matching TRBD1. Germline V gene data show CDR1 as DFQATT and CDR2 as SNEGSKA (reference sequence). V dropped 5 bases and J dropped 6; count of bases not matched to a gene: 12. CDR3 length: 14 amino acids. CDR3 loop: CSAEDWTGSFEQYF. DNA of the CDR3: TGCAGTGCTGAAGACTGGACAGGGAGCTTCGAGCAGTACTTC.

This rearrangement joins TRBV12-3 or TRBV12-4 to TRBJ1-1; possibly TRBD1 for D (6 bases). Trimming took off 5 bases at V and 1 base at J, with 14 bases between the two ends. CDR3 length equals 15 residues. CDR3 DNA sequence: TGTGCCAGCAGTCGCCGGACAGCCGGGAACACTGAAGCTTTCTTT. Its translation: CASSRRTAGNTEAFF.

The CDR3: CSASLMRGGAYNEQFF. In DNA, the CDR3 is TGCAGTGCTAGCCTGATGCGTGGCGGGGCCTACAATGAGCAGTTCTTC. This chain connects TRBV20-1 to TRBJ2-1; possible D gene TRBD2, 6 bases. CDR1 DFQATT and CDR2 SNEGSKA come from the germline V gene (reference sequence). The CDR3 consists of 16 residues. V lost 3 bases to trimming and J lost 2 bases, with 17 bases between them.

This clonotype was observed a handful of times. This rearrangement joins TRBV27 to TRBJ2-3, with TRBD1 as a possible D gene (7 bases). V lost 7 bases and J 4 bases, leaving 21 bases between the germline ends. The CDR3 length is 16 residues. The germline gives CDR1 MNHEY, CDR2 SMNVEV (reference sequence). The CDR3 loop is CASTKAGRGFADTQYF. The CDR3 DNA reads as TGTGCCAGCACAAAAGCGGGCAGGGGGTTCGCAGATACGCAGTATTTT.

The chain combines TRBV28 with TRBJ2-2, with 7 bases lining up with TRBD2. Germline V gene data show CDR1 as MDHEN and CDR2 as SYDVKM. The trim removed 6 bases at V and 5 bases at J, leaving 9 bases unmatched. This CDR3 region has 15 residues. CDR3: CASSIDGRRTGELFF. In DNA, the CDR3 is TGTGCCAGCAGCATTGACGGGAGGCGGACCGGGGAGCTGTTTTTT.

V usage is TRBV10-3 and J usage is TRBJ2-5; 7 nucleotides line up with TRBD2. Germline values: CDR1 ENHRY, CDR2 SYGVKD. The V segment lost 5 bases and the J segment 4 bases; nucleotides outside the gene matches: 10. CDR3 length: 15 residues. The DNA of the CDR3 is TGTGCCATCAGTTTGCGGGGGAGTATACCAGAGACCCAGTACTTC. Amino acid sequence: CAISLRGSIPETQYF.

This clonotype was detected a few times. The chain links TRBV6-2 or TRBV6-3 to TRBJ2-5; 9 nucleotides line up with TRBD2. The CDR3 has 15 residues. Germline loops: CDR1 MNHEY, CDR2 SVGEGT. Trimming took 4 bases from V and 2 from J; bases not matched to a gene: 5. CDR3 in amino acids: CASSLAAGGQETQYF. The CDR3 nucleotides are TGTGCCAGCAGTTTAGCAGCGGGGGGTCAAGAGACCCAGTACTTC.

In its sample, this clonotype was seen a few times. The chain joins TRBV11-2 to TRBJ1-3; D is unresolved. CDR3 length: 16 amino acids. Germline V lookup: CDR1 SGHAT, CDR2 FQNNGV. The V and J ends lost 2 bases and 0 bases respectively, with 11 bases between them. The CDR3, as DNA: TGTGCCAGCAGCTTACTCCGCGGCCGCTCTGGAAACACCATATATTTT. This gives the protein CASSLLRGRSGNTIYF. Based on the CDR3 plus reference TRBV11-2 and TRBJ1-3, the full variable domain is EAGVAQSPRYKIIEKRQSVAFWCNPISGHATLYWYQQILGQGPKLLIQFQNNGVVDDSQLPKDRFSAERLKGVDSTLKIQPAKLEDSAVYLCASSLLRGRSGNTIYFGEGSWLTVV.

The V gene is TRBV9, the J gene TRBJ2-5, with TRBD2 matching over 7 bases. The germline CDR1 and CDR2 sequences are SGDLS and YYNGEE. After removal of 2 bases from V and 5 bases from J, the junction contained 9 bases not matched to a gene. This CDR3 comprises 15 residues. For the CDR3, the DNA is TGTGCCAGCAGCGTTTCCGGGACGCGGGGGGAGACCCAGTACTTC. The encoded protein is CASSVSGTRGETQYF.

This clonotype was seen more than once but under ten times. This chain uses TRBV30 with TRBJ2-7; D may be TRBD1 or TRBD2 (5 bases each). Trimming removed 1 base at V and 2 bases at J, with 15 bases between. Germline values: CDR1 GTSNPN, CDR2 SVGIG (reference sequence). The CDR3 contains 15 residues. CDR3 loop: CAWSGRLGPAYEQYF. For the CDR3, the DNA is TGTGCCTGGAGTGGGAGGTTGGGACCGGCCTACGAGCAGTACTTC.

The chain links TRBV6-6 to TRBJ2-7; 7 bases match TRBD2. The CDR3 runs 11 residues. The germline gives CDR1 MNHNY, CDR2 SVGAGI (reference sequence). Germline trimming cut 7 bases from V and 9 bases from J; bases unmatched to any gene: 6. In nucleotides, the CDR3 is TGTGCCAGCAAGCGGGACGGTGGGCAGTACTTC. Translated, it gives CASKRDGGQYF.

This rearrangement joins TRBV15 to TRBJ1-1; 10 nucleotides align to TRBD1. Germline V gene data show CDR1 as LNHNV and CDR2 as YYDKDF (reference sequence). The CDR3 covers 18 residues. Unmatched junction bases numbered 11, after V lost 0 bases and J lost 4 bases. The CDR3 nucleotides read TGTGCCACCAGCAGAGATCGAAGGACAGGGGGTCAGGGCACTGAAGCTTTCTTT. Protein product: CATSRDRRTGGQGTEAFF.

The V gene is TRBV7-6, the J gene TRBJ2-1; 13 positions agree with TRBD2. The V and J ends lost 2 bases and 6 bases, in that order; junction bases with no gene match: 4. Germline-derived CDR1 and CDR2 are SGHVS and FNYEAQ. This CDR3 is 16 amino acids long. CDR3 nucleotides: TGTGCCAGCAGCTTACAAGGACTAGCGGGAGTCAATGAGCAGTTCTTC. As protein: CASSLQGLAGVNEQFF.

The chain has TRBV7-9 and TRBJ2-1; D is undetermined. CDR3 length: 13 residues. Germline CDR1 SEHNR, CDR2 FQNEAQ (reference sequence). With 1 base removed from V and 6 bases from J, the gap between germline ends came to 7 bases. CDR3 loop: CASSLVRVNEQFF. The CDR3 DNA reads TGTGCCAGCAGCTTAGTCCGGGTCAATGAGCAGTTCTTC. The variable domain in full, completed from reference TRBV7-9 and TRBJ2-1, reads DTGVSQNPRHKITKRGQNVTFRCDPISEHNRLYWYRQTLGQGPEFLTYFQNEAQLEKSRLLSDRFSAERPKGSFSTLEIQRTEQGDSAMYLCASSLVRVNEQFFGPGTRLTVL.

This clonotype was picked up a small number of times. This chain uses TRBV7-7 with TRBJ2-6; no definite D call. The germline CDR1 and CDR2 sequences are SSHAT and FNYEAQ (reference sequence). V lost 2 bases to trimming and J lost 0 bases, with 11 bases between them. The CDR3 is made up of 17 amino acids. The CDR3: CASSLRAERSGANVLTF. The DNA for the CDR3 is TGTGCCAGCAGCTTAAGGGCAGAACGCTCTGGGGCCAACGTCCTGACTTTC.

V usage is TRBV10-3 and J usage is TRBJ2-5, with 8 bases matching TRBD1. Germline-derived CDR1 and CDR2 are ENHRY and SYGVKD. V was pared by 1 base and J by 2 bases, with 9 bases of the junction left unmatched. This CDR3 has 17 amino acids. The CDR3 nucleotides read TGTGCCATCAGTGAGTACCAGACAGGGGCCGGGCAAGAGACCCAGTACTTC. Its protein product is CAISEYQTGAGQETQYF.

The chain employs TRBV5-4 and TRBJ2-6, with D uncertain. Germline CDR1 is SGHNT and CDR2 is YYREEE (reference sequence). V was trimmed by 6 bases and J by 0 bases, leaving 10 bases between them. CDR3 length: 15 residues. This CDR3 is CASNLPLSGANVLTF. The CDR3 nucleotides read TGTGCCAGCAACCTGCCCCTCTCTGGGGCCAACGTCCTGACTTTC.

This clonotype showed up just a few times. The V and J genes are TRBV11-1 and TRBJ2-1; D is ambiguous. CDR1 and CDR2 (germline): SGHAT, FQDESV (reference sequence). This CDR3 contains 12 residues. Trimming cost V 5 bases and J 8 bases, with 10 bases left between them. CDR3 coding DNA: TGTGCCAGCAGCCCTCGTCCCCATGAGCAGTTCTTC. Translated: CASSPRPHEQFF. Full variable domain (remainder filled in from reference TRBV11-1 and TRBJ2-1): EAEVAQSPRYKITEKSQAVAFWCDPISGHATLYWYRQILGQGPELLVQFQDESVVDDSQLPKDRFSAERLKGVDSTLKIQPAELGDSAMYLCASSPRPHEQFFGPGTRLTVL.

The rearrangement uses TRBV5-1 and TRBJ1-1; possible D gene TRBD1, 5 bases. V was shortened by 2 bases and J by 1 base, with 12 bases between the two germline ends. Germline CDR1 SGHRS, CDR2 YFSETQ. This CDR3 is built from 15 residues. The CDR3 DNA sequence: TGCGCCAGCAGCTTTGGGGGAGCGGGGAACACTGAAGCTTTCTTT. This translates into CASSFGGAGNTEAFF.

This clonotype was seen more than once but under ten times. The rearrangement links TRBV18 to TRBJ1-1, with a tentative D call TRBD1 (5 bases). Trimming left V 0 bases short and J 3 bases short, with 14 bases between. The CDR3 has 16 residues. Germline V lookup: CDR1 KGHSH, CDR2 LQKENI. The CDR3 protein is CASSPPRRARDTEAFF. The CDR3 DNA reads as TGTGCCAGCTCACCACCTCGCAGGGCCCGGGACACTGAAGCTTTCTTT.